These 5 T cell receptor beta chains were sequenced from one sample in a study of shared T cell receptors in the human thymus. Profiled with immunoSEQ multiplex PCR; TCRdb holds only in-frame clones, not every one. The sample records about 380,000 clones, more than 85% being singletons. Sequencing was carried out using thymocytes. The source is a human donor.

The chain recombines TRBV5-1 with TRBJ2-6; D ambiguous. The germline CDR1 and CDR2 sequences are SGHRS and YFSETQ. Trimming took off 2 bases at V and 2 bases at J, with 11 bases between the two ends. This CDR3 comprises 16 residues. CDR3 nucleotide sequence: TGCGCCAGCAGCTTTAGGGTTAGTGCTGGGGCCAACGTCCTGACTTTC. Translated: CASSFRVSAGANVLTF.

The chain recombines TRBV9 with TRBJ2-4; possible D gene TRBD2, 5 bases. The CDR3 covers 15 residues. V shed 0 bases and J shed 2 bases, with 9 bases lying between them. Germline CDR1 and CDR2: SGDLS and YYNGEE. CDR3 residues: CASSVGGITKNIQYF. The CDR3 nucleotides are TGTGCCAGCAGCGTAGGAGGGATCACCAAAAACATTCAGTACTTC.

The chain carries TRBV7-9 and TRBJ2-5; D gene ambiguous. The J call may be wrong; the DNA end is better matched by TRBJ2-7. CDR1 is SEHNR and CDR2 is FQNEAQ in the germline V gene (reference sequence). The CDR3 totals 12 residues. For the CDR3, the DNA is TGTGCCAGCAGCTCAAATTTGGACGAGCAGTACTTC. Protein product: CASSSNLDEQYF.

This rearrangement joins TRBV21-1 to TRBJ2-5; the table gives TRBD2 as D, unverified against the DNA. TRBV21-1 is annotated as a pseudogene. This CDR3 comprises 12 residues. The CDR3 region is CAWAGGGGTQYF. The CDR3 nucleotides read TGTGCCTGGGCCGGAGGTGGTGGGACCCAGTACTTC.

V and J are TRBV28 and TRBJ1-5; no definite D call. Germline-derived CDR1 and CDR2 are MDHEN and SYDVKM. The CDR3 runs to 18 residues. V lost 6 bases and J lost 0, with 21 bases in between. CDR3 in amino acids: CASSKNRKGLISNQPQHF. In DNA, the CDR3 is TGTGCCAGCAGCAAGAATAGGAAAGGTCTGATTAGCAATCAGCCCCAGCATTTT.